This entry describes one T cell receptor (beta chain). The data derive from a study of T-cell reconstitution after alpha-beta-depleted transplantation in children. Unique molecular identifiers were incorporated during preparation of the TCRbeta library. TCRdb re-called the PCR reads through MiXCR, storing one row per CDR3 protein. In the table there are about 500,000 distinct CDR3 sequences, 32% of which are singletons. Sequences were derived from PBMCs from the stem cell graft donor, sampled from the stem cell graft. The source of this sequence is a human donor who donated a stem cell graft to a child with aplastic anemia.

The CDR3 loop reads CSARMTGKDEQFF. CDR3 in DNA: TGCAGTGCCCGGATGACAGGGAAAGATGAGCAGTTCTTC. This rearrangement joins TRBV20-1 to TRBJ2-1, with 7 positions matching TRBD1. Looked up from germline, CDR1 is DFQATT and CDR2 is SNEGSKA (reference sequence). CDR3 size: 13 residues. The trim removed 6 bases at V and 8 bases at J, leaving 10 bases unmatched.